This T cell receptor (beta chain) appears in the sequencing data of a study of response to subunit inactivated influenza vaccine. Remarks on this clonotype: Its target is not known.

TCRdb redid the calling of the RT-PCR reads with MiXCR, one entry per CDR3 protein. The sample has some 800,000 distinct CDR3 sequences, 21% seen once. Findings and caveats of the study: With each seasonal influenza vaccination, the authors suggested, few new T cells are recruited.

With 4 bases removed from V and 1 base from J, the gap between germline ends came to 14 bases. This CDR3 is built from 16 residues. Germline V gene sequence: CDR1 KGHDR, CDR2 SFDVKD. The sequencing here drew on PBMCs from blood, taken less than 6 days after vaccination. The rearrangement joins TRBV24-1 to TRBJ2-3; D perhaps matches TRBD2 (6 bases). This receptor was taken from a man in his forties or fifties who received an inactivated influenza vaccine. In DNA, the CDR3 is TGTGCCACCAGTGACCCGGGAGAAAAGGGCACAGATACGCAGTATTTT. This sequence encodes CATSDPGEKGTDTQYF.